Following are 32 T cell receptor beta chains from one sample sequenced in a study of beta chain features in type 1 diabetes. Sequencing targeted expressed TCRB transcripts, as all isolated RNA had been reverse transcribed. Profiled with immunoSEQ multiplex PCR; TCRdb holds only in-frame clones, not every one. The sample contains roughly 240,000 clones, about 71% of which appear only once. The sample taken for sequencing was naive CD4+ T cells from blood. These receptors were obtained from a young man in good health.

The chain links TRBV6-5 to TRBJ2-3; perhaps TRBD2 as D (6 bases). This CDR3 has 13 amino acids. Germline assignment: CDR1 MNHEY and CDR2 SVGAGI. V was trimmed by 2 bases and J by 8 bases, leaving 11 bases between them. DNA of the CDR3: TGTGCCAGCAGTTACAGGGCAGCGGGTACGCAGTATTTT. Its protein product is CASSYRAAGTQYF.

In this sample, this clone turned up a few times. The chain links TRBV29-1 to TRBJ1-1, with a possible D match to TRBD1 (6 bases). The CDR3 is made up of 12 amino acids. Trimming took off 4 bases at V and 5 bases at J, with 11 bases between the two ends. CDR1 SQVTM and CDR2 ANQGSEA come from the germline V gene. The CDR3 DNA follows: TGCAGCGTTGCAGGGGCGCGGACTGAAGCTTTCTTT. This encodes CSVAGARTEAFF.

The CDR3 spells CAWRRDPGELFF. In nucleotides, the CDR3 is TGTGCCTGGAGGCGCGACCCCGGGGAGCTGTTTTTT. The chain employs TRBV30 and TRBJ2-2; D ambiguous. This CDR3 has 12 amino acids. Per the germline V gene, CDR1 is GTSNPN and CDR2 is SVGIG (reference sequence). Trimming stripped 3 bases from V and 6 bases from J, with 8 bases between. The whole variable domain, remainder taken from reference TRBV30 and TRBJ2-2, is SQTIHQWPATLVQPVGSPLSLECTVEGTSNPNLYWYRQAAGRGLQLLFYSVGIGQISSEVPQNLSASRPQDRQFILSSKKLLLSDSGFYLCAWRRDPGELFFGEGSRLTVL.

The chain couples TRBV10-3 to TRBJ2-5, with 10 bases identical to TRBD1. This CDR3 comprises 14 residues. Germline V CDR1 and CDR2: ENHRY, SYGVKD. Germline trimming cut 8 bases from V and 5 bases from J; bases unmatched to any gene: 8. CDR3 loop: CAISRDRGGETQYF. The CDR3 DNA reads TGTGCCATCTCCCGGGACAGGGGAGGGGAGACCCAGTACTTC.

The V and J genes are TRBV9 and TRBJ2-3, with D hard to call. V was shortened by 3 bases and J by 7 bases, with 12 bases between the two germline ends. CDR3 length: 13 amino acids. The germline gives CDR1 SGDLS, CDR2 YYNGEE. For the CDR3, the DNA is TGTGCCAGCAGCGCGAATCCGGTTAATACGCAGTATTTT. Translating it yields CASSANPVNTQYF.

The sample holds a few counts of this clone. This rearrangement joins TRBV29-1 to TRBJ2-7; 10 bases align to TRBD1. Germline loops: CDR1 SQVTM, CDR2 ANQGSEA. The CDR3 runs to 15 residues. The J segment lost 6 bases and the V segment lost 4 bases, leaving 12 bases of the junction unmatched. Here the CDR3 DNA reads TGCAGCGTTGGTCCCCTGGGACAGGGGCAATCCGAGCAGTACTTC. It yields the protein CSVGPLGQGQSEQYF.

V usage is TRBV2 and J usage is TRBJ1-1, with TRBD1 matching over 9 bases. With 1 base clipped from V and 5 bases from J, the junction kept 5 bases outside the gene matches. The CDR3 sequence is 15 residues long. Germline V gene lookup returns CDR1 SNHLY and CDR2 FYNNEI. In nucleotides, the CDR3 is TGTGCCAGCAGTGAAGGAGGGACAGGGAGAACTGAAGCTTTCTTT. It translates to CASSEGGTGRTEAFF.

The V gene is TRBV10-3, the J gene TRBJ2-1; D unclear. The CDR3 totals 13 residues. With 3 bases removed from V and 5 bases from J, the gap between germline ends came to 8 bases. Per the germline V gene, CDR1 is ENHRY and CDR2 is SYGVKD. CDR3 region: CAISEGPDNEQFF. DNA of the CDR3: TGTGCCATCAGTGAAGGTCCGGACAATGAGCAGTTCTTC.

V and J are TRBV9 and TRBJ2-5, with 14 nucleotides matching TRBD2. There are 18 residues in the CDR3. The V gene's germline CDR1 is SGDLS and CDR2 YYNGEE. V lost 0 bases and J lost 4; bases outside the gene matches: 8. The CDR3, as DNA: TGTGCCAGCAGCGTAGCCACCTGGACTAGCGGGAGGCCAGAGACCCAGTACTTC. Translated: CASSVATWTSGRPETQYF.

The chain employs TRBV4-2 and TRBJ2-3; 13 nucleotides align to TRBD2. Germline-derived CDR1 and CDR2 are LGHNA and YNFKEQ. The CDR3 length is 16 residues. V dropped 4 bases and J dropped 2; count of bases not matched to a gene: 3. CDR3 protein: CASSPTSGGSTDTQYF. In nucleotides, the CDR3 is TGTGCCAGCAGCCCGACTAGCGGGGGGTCCACAGATACGCAGTATTTT.

Remarks on this clone: This sample includes further DNA sequences coding for the same CDR3. The chain couples TRBV2 to TRBJ2-6, with D hard to call. Germline V gives CDR1 SNHLY, CDR2 FYNNEI. This CDR3 is built from 12 residues. V was shortened by 4 bases and J by 4 bases, with 2 bases between the two germline ends. CDR3 loop: CASSAGANVLTF. CDR3 sequence (DNA): TGTGCCAGCAGTGCGGGGGCCAACGTCCTGACTTTC.

The J gene is TRBJ2-7, the V gene TRBV28; weak D call: TRBD2 (5 bases). The CDR3 extends over 14 amino acids. Trimming took off 6 bases at V and 1 base at J, with 13 bases between the two ends. From germline, CDR1 is MDHEN and CDR2 SYDVKM. This CDR3 is CASSLGLVSYEQYF. CDR3 coding DNA: TGTGCCAGCAGCCTCGGACTGGTTTCCTACGAGCAGTACTTC.

This sequence joins TRBV30 and TRBJ2-7; the D is unclear. V lost 7 bases, J lost 0 bases, and 13 bases lay in between. The germline CDR1 and CDR2 sequences are GTSNPN and SVGIG (reference sequence). The CDR3 covers 13 residues. The CDR3 DNA sequence: TGTGCCTCCCACAGATCCCCCTCCTACGAGCAGTACTTC. Residues: CASHRSPSYEQYF.

This clone was seen more than once but under ten times. The chain joins TRBV29-1 to TRBJ2-1; unclear D gene. Germline V lookup: CDR1 SQVTM, CDR2 ANQGSEA. V dropped 8 bases and J dropped 7 bases, with 18 bases sitting between them. The CDR3 loop spans 13 amino acids. This CDR3 reads CSHSGPHPNEQFF. In DNA, the CDR3 is TGCAGCCACTCCGGGCCCCACCCGAATGAGCAGTTCTTC.

This clone was seen only once. The chain is built from TRBV5-6 and TRBJ1-6, with a possible D match to TRBD1 (6 bases). Trimming removed 0 bases at V and 7 bases at J, with 11 bases between. The germline V gene encodes CDR1 SGHDT and CDR2 YYEEEE. CDR3 length equals 15 residues. The CDR3 region is CASSLDREKNSPLHF. DNA of the CDR3: TGTGCCAGCAGCTTGGACAGGGAGAAGAATTCACCCCTCCACTTT.

The V gene is TRBV7-2, the J gene TRBJ2-3, with TRBD1 matching over 8 bases. The junction had 9 bases not matched to a gene; V was cut back by 5 bases and J by 5 bases. CDR3 length equals 15 residues. CDR1 is SGHTA, CDR2 FQGNSA, per germline. The DNA of the CDR3 is TGTGCCAGCAGCCCCAAAAGGACAGGGCGAGATACGCAGTATTTT. It yields the protein CASSPKRTGRDTQYF.

This chain uses TRBV28 with TRBJ2-6; no clear D gene. Looked up from germline, CDR1 is MDHEN and CDR2 is SYDVKM. V lost 5 bases and J lost 11, with 16 bases in between. The CDR3 sequence is 14 residues long. CDR3 in DNA: TGTGCCAGCAGTATGGCTCCTGTTCATCACGTCCTGACTTTC. Translating it yields CASSMAPVHHVLTF.

This clone occurred a few times. V is TRBV30 and J is TRBJ2-5, with 10 bases that match TRBD2. J was trimmed by 1 base and V by 0 bases; bases with no gene match: 2. This CDR3 is 15 amino acids long. Per the germline V gene, CDR1 is GTSNPN and CDR2 is SVGIG (reference sequence). The CDR3, as DNA: TGTGCCTGGAGTGTAGGGACTAGCGCCCAAGAGACCCAGTACTTC. Translating gives CAWSVGTSAQETQYF.

The gene calls are TRBV29-1 and TRBJ2-3; D remains ambiguous. CDR1 is SQVTM and CDR2 is ANQGSEA in the germline V gene. V gave up 5 bases and J gave up 0 bases, with 9 bases separating them. The CDR3 runs to 13 residues. CDR3 in DNA: TGCAGCGTTCCGCGGCTTAGCACAGATACGCAGTATTTT. Translating it yields CSVPRLSTDTQYF.

A remark on this clone: At one of its ends the junction is not consistent with the germline gene, which may arise from a read error. The CDR3 DNA follows: TGTGCCAGCACCCAAGGGCAGTCTGGAAACACCATATATTTT. Translation: CASTQGQSGNTIYF. This sequence joins TRBV4-2 and TRBJ1-3; D gene uncertain. CDR1 and CDR2 (germline): LGHNA, YNFKEQ. This CDR3 has 14 amino acids.

This clone was counted a few times. The chain has TRBV29-1 and TRBJ2-3, with 10 bases that match TRBD2. Looked up from germline, CDR1 is SQVTM and CDR2 is ANQGSEA. The CDR3 runs 17 residues. The V segment lost 8 bases and the J segment 0 bases; nucleotides outside the gene matches: 14. Here the CDR3 DNA reads TGCAGCCTCCGGGGTGGACTAGCGGATACTAGCACAGATACGCAGTATTTT. Its translation is CSLRGGLADTSTDTQYF.

This chain links TRBV30 with TRBJ2-3, with TRBD2 identical over 8 bases. This CDR3 comprises 14 residues. Germline V gives CDR1 GTSNPN, CDR2 SVGIG (reference sequence). J was trimmed by 5 bases and V by 1 base; bases with no gene match: 5. This CDR3 is CAWSASGRGDTQYF. CDR3 bases: TGTGCCTGGAGTGCAAGCGGGAGAGGAGATACGCAGTATTTT.

On this clone: A junction boundary mismatches the germline segment, possibly from a read error. The chain uses TRBV29-1 and TRBJ2-7; D not resolved. The CDR3 loop spans 11 amino acids. Germline CDR1 reads SQVTM; CDR2 reads ANQGSEA. The CDR3 loop is CSVEESFEQYF. Written as DNA, the CDR3 is TGCAGCGTTGAAGAGTCCTTCGAGCAGTACTTC.

The rearrangement uses TRBV29-1 and TRBJ2-1; either TRBD1 or TRBD2 may fit D (6 bases each). Trimming stripped 7 bases from V and 0 bases from J, with 16 bases between. Germline V CDR1 and CDR2: SQVTM, ANQGSEA. The CDR3 covers 15 residues. Written as DNA, the CDR3 is TGCAGCGCAAAGGGGGGCCCGGGCTCCTACAATGAGCAGTTCTTC. This gives the protein CSAKGGPGSYNEQFF.

This clone was seen a handful of times. The chain carries TRBV21-1 and TRBJ2-5; the table's D call, TRBD1, was not checked against the DNA. TRBV21-1 is classified as a pseudogene. This CDR3 spans 11 amino acids. The CDR3 sequence is CASSKAMTQYF. The CDR3 coding sequence is TGTGCCAGCAGCAAAGCCATGACCCAGTACTTC.

This clone was picked up one time. The genes are TRBV7-8 and TRBJ2-3, with TRBD2 matching over 9 bases. CDR3 length: 15 residues. Losses at the gene ends were 0 bases for V and 4 bases for J; bases not matched to a gene: 2. Germline CDR1 and CDR2: SGHVS and FQNEAQ. CDR3 bases: TGTGCCAGCAGCTTAGCTAGCGGGAGTTCAGATACGCAGTATTTT. Its protein is CASSLASGSSDTQYF.

This rearrangement joins TRBV30 to TRBJ2-1; D remains unclear. V lost 0 bases and J lost 7, with 13 bases in between. Germline lookup yields CDR1 GTSNPN and CDR2 SVGIG (reference sequence). The CDR3 runs 14 residues. The CDR3 DNA reads TGTGCCTGGAGTGTGAGTCATATTGTAAATGAGCAGTTCTTC. Protein product: CAWSVSHIVNEQFF. The full variable domain, its missing parts supplied by reference TRBV30 and TRBJ2-1, is SQTIHQWPATLVQPVGSPLSLECTVEGTSNPNLYWYRQAAGRGLQLLFYSVGIGQISSEVPQNLSASRPQDRQFILSSKKLLLSDSGFYLCAWSVSHIVNEQFFGPGTRLTVL.

CDR3 in DNA: TGTGCCTGGAGGGGTACTCGGGACAGGGGGCGAGAGACCCAGTACTTC. This translates into CAWRGTRDRGRETQYF. The chain is built from TRBV30 and TRBJ2-5; 12 bases match TRBD1. CDR3 length: 16 amino acids. The V segment lost 3 bases and the J segment 4 bases; nucleotides outside the gene matches: 9. Germline V gene sequence: CDR1 GTSNPN, CDR2 SVGIG (reference sequence).

The chain combines TRBV29-1 with TRBJ2-2; TRBD1 matches 7 bases. J gave up 0 bases and V 4 bases, and 11 bases lay outside the gene matches. The germline CDR1 and CDR2 sequences are SQVTM and ANQGSEA. This CDR3 spans 17 amino acids. CDR3 residues: CSVGGLPGGSNTGELFF. CDR3 bases: TGCAGCGTTGGTGGCCTTCCAGGGGGATCGAACACCGGGGAGCTGTTTTTT.

The rearrangement joins TRBV5-1 to TRBJ2-5, with unresolved D. The CDR3 is 14 amino acids. V was pared by 0 bases and J by 1 base, with 7 bases between. The germline gives CDR1 SGHRS, CDR2 YFSETQ. The CDR3 sequence: CASSLVVAQETQYF. The CDR3 bases are TGCGCCAGCAGCTTGGTGGTCGCCCAAGAGACCCAGTACTTC.

The table lists this clone with a few counts. The genes are TRBV30 and TRBJ1-4; 9 bases align to TRBD1. J lost 8 bases, V lost 2 bases, and 3 bases had no gene match. The germline CDR1 and CDR2 sequences are GTSNPN and SVGIG (reference sequence). The CDR3 covers 13 residues. CDR3 sequence reads: CAWSTGGWEKLFF. The CDR3 nucleotides are TGTGCCTGGAGTACAGGGGGCTGGGAAAAACTGTTTTTT.

This chain connects TRBV9 to TRBJ2-5, with D possibly matching TRBD2 (5 bases). Per germline, CDR1 SGDLS and CDR2 YYNGEE. V shed 0 bases and J shed 5 bases, with 8 bases lying between them. The CDR3 sequence is 13 residues long. CDR3 coding DNA: TGTGCCAGCAGCGTAGGGGGAGCGGAGACCCAGTACTTC. Its protein product is CASSVGGAETQYF. The complete variable domain, with remaining parts taken from reference TRBV9 and TRBJ2-5, reads DSGVTQTPKHLITATGQRVTLRCSPRSGDLSVYWYQQSLDQGLQFLIQYYNGEERAKGNILERFSAQQFPDLHSELNLSSLELGDSALYFCASSVGGAETQYFGPGTRLLVL.